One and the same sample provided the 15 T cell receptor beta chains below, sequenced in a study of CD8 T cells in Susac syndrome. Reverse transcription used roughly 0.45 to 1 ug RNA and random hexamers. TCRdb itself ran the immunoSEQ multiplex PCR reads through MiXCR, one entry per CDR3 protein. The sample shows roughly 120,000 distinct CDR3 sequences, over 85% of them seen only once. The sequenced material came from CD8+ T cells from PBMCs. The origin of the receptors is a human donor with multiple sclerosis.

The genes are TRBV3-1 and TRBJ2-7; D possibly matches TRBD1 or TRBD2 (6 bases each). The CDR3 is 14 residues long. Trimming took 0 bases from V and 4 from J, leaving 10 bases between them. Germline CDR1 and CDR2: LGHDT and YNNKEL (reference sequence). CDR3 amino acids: CASSQDPGAYEQYF. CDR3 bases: TGTGCCAGCAGCCAAGATCCGGGGGCGTACGAGCAGTACTTC.

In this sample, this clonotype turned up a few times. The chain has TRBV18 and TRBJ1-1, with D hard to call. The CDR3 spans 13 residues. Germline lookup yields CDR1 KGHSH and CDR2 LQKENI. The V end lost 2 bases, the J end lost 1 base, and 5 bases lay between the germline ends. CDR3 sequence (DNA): TGTGCCAGCTCACCAGATACGAACACTGAAGCTTTCTTT. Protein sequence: CASSPDTNTEAFF.

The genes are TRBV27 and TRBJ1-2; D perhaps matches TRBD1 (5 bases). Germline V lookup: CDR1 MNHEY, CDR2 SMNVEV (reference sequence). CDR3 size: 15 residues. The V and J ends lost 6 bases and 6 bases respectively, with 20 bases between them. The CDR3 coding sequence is TGTGCCAGCAGCCACGGGCAGGGCACGGGGGATGGCTACACCTTC. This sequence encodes CASSHGQGTGDGYTF.

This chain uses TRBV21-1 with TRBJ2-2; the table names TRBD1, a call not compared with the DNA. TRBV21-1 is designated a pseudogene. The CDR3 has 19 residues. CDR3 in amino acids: CASTPGQELLKLHTGELFF. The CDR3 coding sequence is TGTGCCAGCACACCGGGACAGGAACTCCTCAAGCTTCACACCGGGGAGCTGTTTTTT.

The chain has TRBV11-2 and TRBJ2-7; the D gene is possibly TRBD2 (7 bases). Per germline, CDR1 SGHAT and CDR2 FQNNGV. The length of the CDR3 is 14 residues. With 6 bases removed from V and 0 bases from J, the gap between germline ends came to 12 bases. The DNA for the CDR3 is TGTGCCAGCAGTTGGGGGGGCAGCTCCTACGAGCAGTACGTC. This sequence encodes CASSWGGSSYEQYV.

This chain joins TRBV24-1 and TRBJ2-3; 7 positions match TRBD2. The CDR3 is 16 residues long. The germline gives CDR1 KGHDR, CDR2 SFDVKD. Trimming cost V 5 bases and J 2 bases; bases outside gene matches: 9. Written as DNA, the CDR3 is TGTGCCACCAGTGGGGCGGCTAGCGGTCACACAGATACGCAGTATTTT. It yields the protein CATSGAASGHTDTQYF.

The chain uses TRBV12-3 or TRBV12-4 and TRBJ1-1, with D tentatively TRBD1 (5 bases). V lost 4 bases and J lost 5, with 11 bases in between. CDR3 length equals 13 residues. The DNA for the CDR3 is TGTGCCAGCAGTTCCGGGACCGCGACTGAAGCTTTCTTT. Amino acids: CASSSGTATEAFF.

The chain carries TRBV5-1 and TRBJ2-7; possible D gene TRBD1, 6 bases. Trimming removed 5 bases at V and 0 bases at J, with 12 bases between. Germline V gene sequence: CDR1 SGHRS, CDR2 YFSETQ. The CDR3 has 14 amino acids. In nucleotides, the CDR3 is TGCGCCAGCAGTCCCCGGGACAACTCCTACGAGCAGTACTTC. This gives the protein CASSPRDNSYEQYF.

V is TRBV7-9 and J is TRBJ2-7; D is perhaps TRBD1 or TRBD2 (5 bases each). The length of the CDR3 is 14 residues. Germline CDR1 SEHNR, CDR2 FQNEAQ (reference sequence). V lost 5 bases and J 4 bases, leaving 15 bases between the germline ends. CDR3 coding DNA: TGTGCCAGCAGCCCGTGGGGGTCCTCTTACGAGCAGTACTTC. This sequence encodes CASSPWGSSYEQYF.

CDR3 bases: TGTGCCAGCAGAGAGACGCATAGGGGAGTCAATGAGCAGTTCTTC. Translation gives CASRETHRGVNEQFF. The rearrangement joins TRBV6-1 to TRBJ2-1; tentatively, D is TRBD1 or TRBD2 (5 bases each). V was clipped by 6 bases and J by 6 bases, with 18 bases between them. CDR3 size: 15 residues. Germline V CDR1 and CDR2: MNHNS, SASEGT.

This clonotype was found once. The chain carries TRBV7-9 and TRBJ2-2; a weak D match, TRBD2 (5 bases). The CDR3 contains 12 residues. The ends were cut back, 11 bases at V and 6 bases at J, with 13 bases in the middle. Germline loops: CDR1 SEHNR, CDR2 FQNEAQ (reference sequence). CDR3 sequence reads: CARTGMAGELFF. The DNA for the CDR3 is TGTGCCCGCACCGGGATGGCCGGGGAGCTGTTTTTT.

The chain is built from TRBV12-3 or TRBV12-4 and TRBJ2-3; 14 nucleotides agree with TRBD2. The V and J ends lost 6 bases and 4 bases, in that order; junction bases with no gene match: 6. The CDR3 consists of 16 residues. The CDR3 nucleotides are TGTGCCAGCAGCTCGGGACTAGCGGGAGTGTCAGATACGCAGTATTTT. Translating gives CASSSGLAGVSDTQYF.

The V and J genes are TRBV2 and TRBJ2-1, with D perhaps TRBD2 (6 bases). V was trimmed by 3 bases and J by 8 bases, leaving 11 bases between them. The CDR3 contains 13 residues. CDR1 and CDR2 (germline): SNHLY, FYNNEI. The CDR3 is CASSEAGIYEQFF. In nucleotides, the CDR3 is TGTGCCAGCAGTGAGGCGGGGATCTATGAGCAGTTCTTC. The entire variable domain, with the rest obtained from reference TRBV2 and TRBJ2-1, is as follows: EPEVTQTPSHQVTQMGQEVILRCVPISNHLYFYWYRQILGQKVEFLVSFYNNEISEKSEIFDDQFSVERPDGSNFTLKIRSTKLEDSAMYFCASSEAGIYEQFFGPGTRLTVL.

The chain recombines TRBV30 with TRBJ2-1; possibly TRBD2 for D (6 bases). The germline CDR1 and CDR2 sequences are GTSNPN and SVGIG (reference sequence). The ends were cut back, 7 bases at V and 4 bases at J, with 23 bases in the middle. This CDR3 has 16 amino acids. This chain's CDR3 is CALEGSSESSYNEQFF. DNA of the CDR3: TGTGCCTTGGAGGGGTCTAGCGAATCTAGTTACAATGAGCAGTTCTTC.

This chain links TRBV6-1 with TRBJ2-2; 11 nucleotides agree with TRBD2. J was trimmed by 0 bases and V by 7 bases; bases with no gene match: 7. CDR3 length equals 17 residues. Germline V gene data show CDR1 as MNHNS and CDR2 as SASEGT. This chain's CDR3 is CASTLGLAVTNTGELFF. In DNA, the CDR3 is TGTGCCAGCACCTTGGGACTAGCGGTGACGAACACCGGGGAGCTGTTTTTT.